The clone carrying this TCR beta chain showed up many times. What it recognizes is unknown. The data derive from a study of T cells in Graves' hyperthyroidism and ophthalmopathy. Findings and limits, study-wide: Ophthalmopathy, which appeared later, was predicted by the model a median about 6 months before onset.

Amplified regions were TCR beta CDR3 sequences from RNA transcripts. First-round RT-PCR of the TCR CDR3 relied on the HTBI primer set. TCRdb fed the multiplex PCR reads into MiXCR, producing one record per CDR3 protein. Here the sample spans 400,000 to 450,000 distinct CDR3 sequences, over 12% being singletons. CDR3 length: 16 residues. V dropped 0 bases and J dropped 4; count of bases not matched to a gene: 5. The germline CDR1 and CDR2 sequences are LNHNV and YYDKDF (reference sequence). J is TRBJ2-2 and V is TRBV15; TRBD2 matches at 7 bases. Specimen: blood. The receptor was derived from a man aged 18 to 30 with Graves' ophthalmopathy. CDR3 residues: CATSREAGAGTGELFF. CDR3 bases: TGTGCCACCAGCAGAGAGGCGGGAGCGGGCACCGGGGAGCTGTTTTTT.